The next 10 T cell receptor beta chains were all read from a single sample in a study of blood T cell repertoires in COVID-19. Sequencing was performed with immunoSEQ multiplex PCR; in TCRdb, only in-frame clones are kept and a portion is missing. The data hold 200,000 or so clones, with 80% to 85% observed a single time. Sequenced material: peripheral blood. All receptors derive from a woman aged 55-69 years with acute or convalescent COVID-19.

The chain links TRBV4-1 to TRBJ1-2; possibly TRBD1 for D (5 bases). Germline CDR1 and CDR2: MGHRA and YSYEKL. Trimming removed 0 bases at V and 3 bases at J, with 8 bases between. The CDR3 consists of 14 residues. The CDR3 DNA reads as TGCGCCAGCAGCCAAGATGGGGGGTACTATGGCTACACCTTC. This codes for CASSQDGGYYGYTF.

The chain links TRBV5-6 to TRBJ2-7; D gene unclear. Trimming cost V 4 bases and J 2 bases, with 16 bases left between them. This CDR3 comprises 15 residues. The germline gives CDR1 SGHDT, CDR2 YYEEEE. The CDR3 coding sequence is TGTGCCAGCAGCCAGATCACCTCAGACACCTACGAGCAGTACTTC. It translates to CASSQITSDTYEQYF.

This clone has a handful of counts. The chain joins TRBV7-8 to TRBJ1-6; 8 bases fit TRBD1. CDR1 is SGHVS, CDR2 FQNEAQ, per germline. V lost 3 bases, J lost 9 bases, and 1 base stayed unmatched. The CDR3 loop spans 13 amino acids. The CDR3 bases are TGTGCCAGCAGCTTCCAGGGGGCTTCACCCCTCCACTTT. As protein: CASSFQGASPLHF.

The chain joins TRBV11-3 to TRBJ2-1, with a possible D match to TRBD2 (6 bases). The CDR3 is 15 residues long. The V and J ends lost 4 bases and 2 bases respectively, with 12 bases between them. Per the germline V gene, CDR1 is SGHNT and CDR2 is YENEEA. This CDR3 is CASSSAGSAYNEQFF. CDR3 nucleotide sequence: TGTGCCAGCAGCTCCGCGGGGAGCGCCTACAATGAGCAGTTCTTC.

This clone was counted once. The chain combines TRBV27 with TRBJ2-3; TRBD2 matches at 9 bases. With 6 bases clipped from V and 6 bases from J, the junction kept 7 bases outside the gene matches. The germline gives CDR1 MNHEY, CDR2 SMNVEV (reference sequence). The CDR3 loop spans 14 amino acids. The CDR3 nucleotides are TGTGCCAGCAGGCCGGGACTAGCATCCGATACGCAGTATTTT. This gives the protein CASRPGLASDTQYF.

This clone was seen once. This sequence joins TRBV4-1 and TRBJ1-5; no reliable D call. Germline V lookup: CDR1 MGHRA, CDR2 YSYEKL. Trimming removed 2 bases from V and 2 bases from J, with 4 bases in between. The CDR3 extends over 13 amino acids. The CDR3: CASSQQGNQPQHF. DNA of the CDR3: TGCGCCAGCAGCCAACAGGGCAATCAGCCCCAGCATTTT.

Turning to this clone: Other nucleotide sequences in the sample specify the same CDR3. The rearrangement uses TRBV3-1 (or the pseudogene TRBV3-2) and TRBJ2-7; D gene ambiguous. V lost 3 bases and J lost 4, with 7 bases in between. The germline V gene encodes CDR1 LGHDT and CDR2 YNNKEL (reference sequence). The CDR3 consists of 12 residues. The CDR3, as DNA: TGTGCCAGCAGCCAGACGGGTTACGAGCAGTACTTC. It yields the protein CASSQTGYEQYF.

This rearrangement joins TRBV19 to TRBJ2-1, with D perhaps TRBD1 (5 bases). The V end was cut by 4 bases, the J end by 2 bases, with 15 bases between. Germline CDR1 is LNHDA and CDR2 is SQIVND (reference sequence). This CDR3 spans 16 amino acids. The CDR3 sequence is CASSSPGKSPYNEQFF. CDR3 in DNA: TGTGCCAGTAGTAGCCCAGGGAAGTCTCCCTACAATGAGCAGTTCTTC. The whole variable domain, filled in from reference TRBV19 and TRBJ2-1, reads DGGITQSPKYLFRKEGQNVTLSCEQNLNHDAMYWYRQDPGQGLRLIYYSQIVNDFQKGDIAEGYSVSREKKESFPLTVTSAQKNPTAFYLCASSSPGKSPYNEQFFGPGTRLTVL.

The V call is TRBV6-6, the J call TRBJ2-2; TRBD1 matches 8 bases. The CDR3 has 14 residues. V shed 9 bases and J 3 bases; nucleotides not matched to a gene: 6. The germline CDR1 and CDR2 sequences are MNHNY and SVGAGI (reference sequence). The CDR3 DNA sequence: TGTGCCAGTACCGGGACAGGACACACCGGGGAGCTGTTTTTT. Protein product: CASTGTGHTGELFF.

The genes are TRBV5-4 and TRBJ2-3; D might be TRBD1 (5 bases). Looked up from germline, CDR1 is SGHNT and CDR2 is YYREEE (reference sequence). This CDR3 is 15 amino acids long. Trimming stripped 4 bases from V and 4 bases from J, with 16 bases between. The CDR3 nucleotides are TGTGCCAGCAGCCCTTTGTTAGCCAGGGCAGATACGCAGTATTTT. Encoded protein: CASSPLLARADTQYF.